The 24 T cell receptor beta chains listed next were all sequenced from one sample in a study of shared clonotypes between healthy human individuals. The data were produced by immunoSEQ multiplex PCR, yet TCRdb's version contains in-frame clones alone and is incomplete. The sample shows some 800,000 clones, 80% to 95% of them seen only once. CD45RO negativity and positive selection for CCR7 defined naive CD8 cells, a population that excluded terminally differentiated effector memory CD45RA+ cells. The sequenced sample consisted of naive CD8+ T cells sorted from blood. Every receptor here comes from a young man in good health.

The chain couples TRBV7-9 to TRBJ2-1; 7 bases fit TRBD2. Germline V CDR1 and CDR2: SEHNR, FQNEAQ (reference sequence). The trim removed 3 bases at V and 9 bases at J, leaving 11 bases unmatched. The CDR3 runs to 15 residues. CDR3 sequence (DNA): TGTGCCAGCAGCTTCTACGCGGGAGTCTTAAGTGAGCAGTTCTTC. This codes for CASSFYAGVLSEQFF.

The chain employs TRBV11-1 and TRBJ2-3; 7 positions agree with TRBD2. V trimming: 4 bases; J trimming: 2 bases; junction bases outside the gene matches: 6. Germline CDR1 reads SGHAT; CDR2 reads FQDESV (reference sequence). The CDR3 spans 15 residues. In DNA, the CDR3 is TGTGCCAGCAGCTCCACTAGCGTGTACACAGATACGCAGTATTTT. Translation gives CASSSTSVYTDTQYF. The complete variable domain, with remaining parts taken from reference TRBV11-1 and TRBJ2-3, reads EAEVAQSPRYKITEKSQAVAFWCDPISGHATLYWYRQILGQGPELLVQFQDESVVDDSQLPKDRFSAERLKGVDSTLKIQPAELGDSAMYLCASSSTSVYTDTQYFGPGTRLTVL.

The J gene is TRBJ2-1, the V gene TRBV27; no clear D gene. This CDR3 is 16 amino acids long. Trimming took off 1 base at V and 8 bases at J, with 18 bases between the two ends. Germline CDR1 and CDR2: MNHEY and SMNVEV (reference sequence). This chain's CDR3 is CASSLYSALSIYEQFF. CDR3 bases: TGTGCCAGCAGTTTATATTCTGCACTCTCCATATATGAGCAGTTCTTC.

This clone was seen only once. This rearrangement joins TRBV19 to TRBJ1-5; the D is unclear. There are 14 residues in the CDR3. CDR1 is LNHDA, CDR2 SQIVND, per germline (reference sequence). Trimming left V 2 bases short and J 1 base short, with 6 bases between. The CDR3 DNA follows: TGTGCCAGTAGTATATTGGGGAGCAATCAGCCCCAGCATTTT. As protein: CASSILGSNQPQHF.

The rearrangement joins TRBV9 to TRBJ2-5; TRBD1 aligns across 12 bases. CDR3 length: 15 residues. CDR1 is SGDLS and CDR2 is YYNGEE in the germline V gene. The trim removed 0 bases at V and 5 bases at J, leaving 2 bases unmatched. The CDR3 DNA reads TGTGCCAGCAGCGTAGACGGGACAGGGGGCGAGACCCAGTACTTC. This translates into CASSVDGTGGETQYF.

V is TRBV5-1 and J is TRBJ2-1; 16 bases fit TRBD2. V lost 0 bases, J lost 8 bases, and 11 bases stayed unmatched. The CDR3 contains 19 residues. CDR1 and CDR2 (germline): SGHRS, YFSETQ. For the CDR3, the DNA is TGCGCCAGCAGCTTGGCCACCTACCCGGGACTAGCGGGAGGGGATGAGCAGTTCTTC. Amino acid sequence: CASSLATYPGLAGGDEQFF.

This chain joins TRBV7-8 and TRBJ2-5; D gene unclear. CDR3 size: 15 residues. Germline V lookup: CDR1 SGHVS, CDR2 FQNEAQ. Trimming stripped 5 bases from V and 0 bases from J, with 13 bases between. The CDR3: CASSPWAGDQETQYF. The CDR3 coding sequence is TGTGCCAGCAGCCCCTGGGCAGGCGACCAAGAGACCCAGTACTTC.

This rearrangement joins TRBV4-1 to TRBJ2-1; 9 bases fit TRBD2. CDR1 and CDR2 from the germline V gene are MGHRA and YSYEKL. The CDR3 contains 18 residues. V trimming: 6 bases; J trimming: 6 bases; junction bases outside the gene matches: 18. The CDR3 DNA reads as TGCGCCAGCAGTAAGTGGGGGGTTAGCGGGAGTGGTAGCAATGAGCAGTTCTTC. It is translated as CASSKWGVSGSGSNEQFF.

CDR3 sequence (DNA): TGTGCCACCACGGTGGGCGACTACGAGCAGTACTTC. It codes for CATTVGDYEQYF. The rearrangement uses TRBV7-8 and TRBJ2-7; D gene ambiguous. Germline V gives CDR1 SGHVS, CDR2 FQNEAQ. V lost 10 bases and J lost 3, with 13 bases in between. This CDR3 region has 12 residues.

The rearrangement joins TRBV29-1 to TRBJ2-1; D gene ambiguous. Trimming stripped 7 bases from V and 5 bases from J, with 18 bases between. The CDR3 runs to 14 residues. Per the germline V gene, CDR1 is SQVTM and CDR2 is ANQGSEA. CDR3 nucleotide sequence: TGCAGCGGTTTTGGGCAGGAGTCCCACAATGAGCAGTTCTTC. Translating gives CSGFGQESHNEQFF.

The V and J genes are TRBV5-6 and TRBJ1-4; D gene ambiguous. CDR3 size: 18 residues. Germline CDR1 reads SGHDT; CDR2 reads YYEEEE. V shed 1 base and J shed 0 bases, with 16 bases lying between them. The CDR3 here is CASSLFLLVGATNEKLFF. CDR3 nucleotides: TGTGCCAGCAGCTTGTTCCTCTTAGTGGGAGCAACTAATGAAAAACTGTTTTTT.

The genes are TRBV4-1 and TRBJ1-4; D gene uncertain. With 1 base removed from V and 7 bases from J, the gap between germline ends came to 13 bases. CDR3 size: 15 residues. Germline-derived CDR1 and CDR2 are MGHRA and YSYEKL. Here the CDR3 DNA reads TGCGCCAGCAGCCAAGTTTCCGGGTTGGCTGAAAAACTGTTTTTT. Amino acids: CASSQVSGLAEKLFF.

This chain joins TRBV6-6 and TRBJ2-7, with 10 bases matching TRBD1. CDR1 is MNHNY and CDR2 is SVGAGI in the germline V gene (reference sequence). The CDR3 totals 15 residues. V lost 0 bases, J lost 7 bases, and 6 bases stayed unmatched. CDR3: CASSYSSGTGEEQYF. The CDR3 DNA is TGTGCCAGCAGTTACTCGAGTGGGACAGGGGAGGAGCAGTACTTC.

The CDR3 protein is CASSPDRAGGTDTQYF. The CDR3 nucleotides read TGTGCCAGCAGTCCCGACAGGGCGGGAGGCACAGATACGCAGTATTTT. The V call is TRBV27, the J call TRBJ2-3; D may correspond to TRBD1 or TRBD2 (7 bases each). CDR1 and CDR2 (germline): MNHEY, SMNVEV (reference sequence). V was cut by 5 bases and J by 1 base, with 16 bases left in between. CDR3 size: 16 residues.

This chain joins TRBV14 and TRBJ1-1, with D tentatively TRBD1 (6 bases). The V end lost 0 bases, the J end lost 0 bases, and 14 bases lay between the germline ends. Looked up from germline, CDR1 is SGHDN and CDR2 is FVKESK. CDR3 length equals 17 residues. This CDR3 reads CASSQETETGLNTEAFF. CDR3 DNA: TGTGCCAGCAGCCAAGAAACCGAGACAGGTTTGAACACTGAAGCTTTCTTT.

The V and J genes are TRBV21-1 and TRBJ1-1; no check of the table's D call, TRBD1, against the DNA was made. TRBV21-1 is flagged as a pseudogene. The CDR3 consists of 15 residues. CDR3 nucleotides: TGTGCCAGCAGCAAAGGACAGGGGCGTTACACTGAAGCTTTCTTT. As protein: CASSKGQGRYTEAFF.

This rearrangement joins TRBV21-1 to TRBJ2-2; the table calls TRBD1, which could not be checked here. TRBV21-1 is shown as a pseudogene. The CDR3 totals 15 residues. CDR3 nucleotide sequence: TGTGCCAGCAATCTTCAGATCAAATACACCGGGGAGCTGTTTTTT. It is translated as CASNLQIKYTGELFF.

The chain carries TRBV27 and TRBJ2-7, with D hard to call. Trimming cost V 8 bases and J 1 base, with 12 bases left between them. Germline V gene data show CDR1 as MNHEY and CDR2 as SMNVEV (reference sequence). This CDR3 comprises 13 residues. The CDR3, as DNA: TGTGCCAGCGCCGGTACATGGTCCTACGAGCAGTACTTC. It specifies CASAGTWSYEQYF.

The V and J genes are TRBV7-9 and TRBJ2-3; unclear D gene. V was cut by 3 bases and J by 7 bases, with 11 bases left in between. The V gene's germline CDR1 is SEHNR and CDR2 FQNEAQ (reference sequence). The CDR3 spans 13 residues. In nucleotides, the CDR3 is TGTGCCAGCAGCTTGAGTACAGAGAATACGCAGTATTTT. It yields the protein CASSLSTENTQYF.

The V gene is TRBV27, the J gene TRBJ1-5; possible D gene TRBD1, 5 bases. The length of the CDR3 is 14 residues. V shed 0 bases and J shed 7 bases, with 10 bases lying between them. CDR1 is MNHEY, CDR2 SMNVEV, per germline (reference sequence). Here the CDR3 reads CASSLSWGWQPQHF. The CDR3 DNA is TGTGCCAGCAGTTTATCCTGGGGGTGGCAGCCCCAGCATTTT.

This clone was recorded only once. The chain couples TRBV29-1 to TRBJ2-5, with D uncertain. Deletions cut 1 base from V and 7 bases from J, with 10 bases between. Germline V CDR1 and CDR2: SQVTM, ANQGSEA. CDR3 length equals 12 residues. CDR3: CSVEGRNLTQYF. Here the CDR3 DNA reads TGCAGCGTTGAAGGGCGGAACCTGACCCAGTACTTC.

In regard to this clone: Distinct nucleotide sequences in the sample also encode this CDR3. The rearrangement uses TRBV14 and TRBJ2-7; D unclear. The CDR3 sequence is 13 residues long. Trimming left V 1 base short and J 3 bases short, with 7 bases between. Germline V gene data show CDR1 as SGHDN and CDR2 as FVKESK. The CDR3 sequence: CASSQGEDYEQYF. DNA for the CDR3: TGTGCCAGCAGCCAAGGGGAAGACTACGAGCAGTACTTC.

This clone was seen only a few times. J is TRBJ2-2 and V is TRBV9; TRBD2 agrees at 9 bases. The CDR3 loop spans 17 amino acids. V was clipped by 0 bases and J by 1 base; unmatched bases: 4. Germline V CDR1 and CDR2: SGDLS, YYNGEE. CDR3 DNA sequence: TGTGCCAGCAGCGTAGAGGGACTAGCACAGAACACCGGGGAGCTGTTTTTT. Protein product: CASSVEGLAQNTGELFF.

Notes on this clone: An end of the junction does not agree with germline; a read error may underlie this. This chain links TRBV27 with TRBJ1-2; weak D call: TRBD1 (6 bases). Germline values: CDR1 MNHEY, CDR2 SMNVEV (reference sequence). CDR3 length: 16 residues. In nucleotides, the CDR3 is TGTGCCAGCAGTCTATCTCGGACAGCGTCCGGCGATGGCTACACCTTC. Protein product: CASSLSRTASGDGYTF.